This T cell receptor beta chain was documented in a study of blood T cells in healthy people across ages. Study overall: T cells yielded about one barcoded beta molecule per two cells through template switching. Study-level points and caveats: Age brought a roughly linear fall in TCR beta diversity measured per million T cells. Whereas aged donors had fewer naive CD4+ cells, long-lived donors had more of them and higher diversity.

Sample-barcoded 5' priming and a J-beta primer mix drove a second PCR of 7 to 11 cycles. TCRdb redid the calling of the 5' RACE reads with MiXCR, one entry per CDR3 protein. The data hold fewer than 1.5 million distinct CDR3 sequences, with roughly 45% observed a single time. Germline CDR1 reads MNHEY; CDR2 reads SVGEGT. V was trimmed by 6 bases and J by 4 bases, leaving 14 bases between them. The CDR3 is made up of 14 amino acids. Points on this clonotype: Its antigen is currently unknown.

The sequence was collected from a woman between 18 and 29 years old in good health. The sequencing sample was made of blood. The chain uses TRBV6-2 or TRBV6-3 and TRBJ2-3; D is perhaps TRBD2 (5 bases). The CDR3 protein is CASRTGNGPDTQYF. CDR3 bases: TGTGCCAGCAGGACGGGAAACGGCCCAGATACGCAGTATTTT.